This T cell receptor beta chain was found in a study of T cell repertoires in cytomegalovirus infection. Looking at the study overall: It was recently identified HLA-C-restricted and well-studied HLA-B-restricted CMV epitopes that the study used. Signatures in public TCR beta sequences pointed to both CMV infection and matching HLA type.

Germline CDR1 reads MNHGY; CDR2 reads SAAAGT. This CDR3 has 17 amino acids. V gave up 0 bases and J gave up 6 bases; unmatched junction bases: 9. General observations from the study: Of the TCR beta families, the public ones yielded a cumulative frequency that identified carriers of CMV plus the relevant HLA. Within the response measured ex vivo, HLA-C-restricted CMV-specific TCR beta clonotypes were dominant.

One entry per CDR3 protein, called by TCRdb with MiXCR from the reads. Of about 700,000 distinct CDR3 sequences in the sample, about 33% were seen once. This clonotype has only a few counts. As yet, its antigen is unknown. The sequenced sample was cultured PBMCs, obtained from culture after CMV antigen stimulation. The receptor's source is a human donor in good health (CMV status not recorded). Some clones in this sample may be carry-over from other donors' samples. The chain combines TRBV6-8 with TRBJ2-1; 9 nucleotides match TRBD1. CDR3 bases: TGTGCCAGCAGTTACTCGGGAGCCTGGACAGGGGTCAATGAGCAGTTCTTC. Its translation is CASSYSGAWTGVNEQFF.